The rows below give T cell receptor beta chains drawn from one sample of a study of blood T cell repertoires in COVID-19. The repertoire was sequenced with immunoSEQ multiplex PCR; TCRdb's copy has only in-frame clones and lacks some. Among under 100,000 clones listed, around 86% were seen once. The sequencing sample was made of peripheral blood. The origin of the receptors is a woman aged 70-85 years with acute or convalescent COVID-19. Both conserved end residues are part of each CDR3. D genes are given only for firm matches. Where a row states a size, it is once, few, many or the class of an expanded clone; other rows omit it.

abundance,j_gene,d_gene,v_gene,CDR3nt,CDR3aa
NA,TRBJ1-4,NA,TRBV18,TGTGCCAGCTCACCTATAAAAACTAATGAAAAACTGTTTTTT,CASSPIKTNEKLFF
NA,TRBJ2-5,NA,TRBV11-2,TGTGCCAGCAGCTTTTACAGGCGCCAAGAGACCCAGTACTTC,CASSFYRRQETQYF
NA,TRBJ2-1,NA,TRBV7-2,TGTGCCAGCAGCTTAATGAGCCAGGTCCGTTATGAGCAGTTCTTC,CASSLMSQVRYEQFF
NA,TRBJ2-1,NA,TRBV7-2,TGTGCCAGCAGCCTTGGGGGGGCTCAAAGGGAGGAGCAGTTCTTC,CASSLGGAQREEQFF
NA,TRBJ2-1,NA,TRBV6-5,TGTGCCAGCAGTCCCAGGCAGGGCTCCTACAATGAGCAGTTCTTC,CASSPRQGSYNEQFF
NA,TRBJ2-5,NA,TRBV23-1,TGCGCCAGCAGTCAAGGGTTACAGACCCAAGAGACCCAGTACTTC,CASSQGLQTQETQYF
NA,TRBJ2-1,NA,TRBV20-1,TGCAGTGCTAGACGGGACAATGAGCAGTTCTTC,CSARRDNEQFF
NA,TRBJ2-3,TRBD1,TRBV27,TGTGCCAGCAGTTCCCGGGACAGGGTGACAGATACGCAGTATTTT,CASSSRDRVTDTQYF
NA,TRBJ1-5,TRBD1,TRBV6-5,TGTGCCAGCAGTTTGGGGACAGGGGAACGGTGGCCCCAGCATTTT,CASSLGTGERWPQHF
NA,TRBJ2-3,TRBD2,TRBV5-4,TGTGCCAGCAGCTTGAGTGCCGGGGGGGCCCCAGATACGCAGTATTTT,CASSLSAGGAPDTQYF
NA,TRBJ1-4,TRBD1,TRBV2,TGTGCCAGCCTACAGACAGGGGTCGAAAAACTGTTTTTT,CASLQTGVEKLFF
NA,TRBJ2-6,TRBD2,TRBV28,TGTGCCAGCAGGGGATCGGGGGGAAAGACGTCTGGGGCCAACGTCCTGACTTTC,CASRGSGGKTSGANVLTF
NA,TRBJ1-4,NA,TRBV28,TGTGCCAGCAGTTACGGGGGGACCGGTGCAACTAATGAAAAACTGTTTTTT,CASSYGGTGATNEKLFF
NA,TRBJ2-6,TRBD1,TRBV19,TGTGCCAGTAGTACTGACAGGGAATGGGCCAACGTCCTGACTTTC,CASSTDREWANVLTF
NA,TRBJ2-1,TRBD2,TRBV28,TGTGCCAGCAGTTTTACTAGCGGGTATAGGGAGCAGTTCTTC,CASSFTSGYREQFF
NA,TRBJ2-7,TRBD1,TRBV27,TGTGCCAGCACGAAGCTGGACAGGGAGTCCTACGAGCAGTACTTC,CASTKLDRESYEQYF
few,TRBJ2-7,NA,TRBV30,TGTGCCTGGAGCCCGGTGGCAGACATCCTTCGCAAGCAGTACTTC,CAWSPVADILRKQYF
once,TRBJ2-1,NA,TRBV5-6,TGTGCCAGCAGCGCGAACAATGAGCAGTTCTTC,CASSANNEQFF
NA,TRBJ2-1,NA,TRBV12-3/TRBV12-4,TGTGCCAGCAGCAAATTGAGCAATGAGCAGTTCTTC,CASSKLSNEQFF
NA,TRBJ2-1,NA,TRBV7-9,TGTGCCAGCAGCCCAAAGCCGGATCGGACTACCGGTAATGAGCAGTTCTTC,CASSPKPDRTTGNEQFF
NA,TRBJ2-1,NA,TRBV6-1,TGTGCCAGCAGTCCCAGGGGGGACAATGAGCAGTTCTTC,CASSPRGDNEQFF
NA,TRBJ2-2,TRBD2,TRBV4-1,TGCGCCAGCAGCCAAGGACTAGCGGGAAATACGAACACCGGGGAGCTGTTTTTT,CASSQGLAGNTNTGELFF
NA,TRBJ2-7,TRBD1,TRBV9,TGTGCCAGCAGCGTAGTGGGACAGGGGGCCTACGAGCAGTACTTC,CASSVVGQGAYEQYF
NA,TRBJ1-5,NA,TRBV12-5,TGTGCTAGTGCCACCAGGCCGACATTTCAGGCCCAGCATTTT,CASATRPTFQAQHF
once,TRBJ1-5,NA,TRBV6-1,TGTGCCAGCAGTTATGGAGGCCTCTGGCCCCAGCATTTT,CASSYGGLWPQHF
NA,TRBJ1-2,NA,TRBV24-1,TGTGCCACCAGTGAACCTCAGGGATACGGCTACACCTTC,CATSEPQGYGYTF
NA,TRBJ2-7,TRBD1,TRBV5-4,TGTGCCAGCAGCTTGGGGGAAAGTACAGGGGCCCCTTACGAGCAGTACTTC,CASSLGESTGAPYEQYF